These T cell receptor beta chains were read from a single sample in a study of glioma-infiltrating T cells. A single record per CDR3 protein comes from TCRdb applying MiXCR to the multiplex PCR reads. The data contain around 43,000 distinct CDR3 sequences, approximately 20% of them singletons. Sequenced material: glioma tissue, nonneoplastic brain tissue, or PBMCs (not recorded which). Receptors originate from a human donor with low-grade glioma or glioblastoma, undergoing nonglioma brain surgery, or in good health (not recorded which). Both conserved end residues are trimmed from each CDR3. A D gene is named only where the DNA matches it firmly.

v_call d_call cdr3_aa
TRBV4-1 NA ASSQEYSRGTYNEQF
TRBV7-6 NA ASSLSYGEPQH
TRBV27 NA ASSFSANTEAF
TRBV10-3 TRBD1 AITPGQSRSEQH
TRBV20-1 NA SAREGGRNNEQF
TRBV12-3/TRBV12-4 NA ASRSTVNTEAF
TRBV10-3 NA AISDKRTNYNEQF
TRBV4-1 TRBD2 ASSQLAGGLETQY
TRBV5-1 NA ASSAQGTDTQY
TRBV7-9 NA ASSLGNWGRFNQPQH
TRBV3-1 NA ASSQDELVPPYNEQF
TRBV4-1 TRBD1 ASSQDELDRGHYEQY
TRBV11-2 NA ASSPAYTGELF
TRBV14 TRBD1 ASSTETGVRNTEAF
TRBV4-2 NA ASSQDLVASGNTIC
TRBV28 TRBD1 ASSPPGQGWTQY
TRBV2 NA ASSQGFQPQH
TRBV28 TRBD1 ASSNRGLSSYEQL
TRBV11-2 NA ASSLGLGGYT
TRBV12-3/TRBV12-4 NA ASSGQTNQPQH
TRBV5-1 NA ASSLSQGGYT
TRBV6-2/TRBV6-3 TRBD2 ASSYPSGREGVGGNEQF
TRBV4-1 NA ARRQERLYGYT
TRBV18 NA ASSPGEAQAQY
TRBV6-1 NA ASNSHTRRDEQF
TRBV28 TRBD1 ASSFAGTANTGELF
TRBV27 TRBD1 ASTAVQGAWYNEQF
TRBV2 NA ASSEAGGYSNQPQH
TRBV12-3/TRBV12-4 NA ASCDGGNEQF
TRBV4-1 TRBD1 ASSPTGTGFPGEQF
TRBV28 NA ASGRTGLVNTEAF
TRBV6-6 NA ASSLIHRATEAF
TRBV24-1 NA ATSDYPMIYNSPLH
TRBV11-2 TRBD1 ASSLAPGQGVYEQF
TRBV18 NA ASSTDGRGEQF
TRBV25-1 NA ASSEPSAGELF
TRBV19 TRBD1 ASTSLPGQDPNQPQH
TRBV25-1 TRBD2 ASSEGASGLRKTQY
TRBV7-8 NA ASSPTDYEQY
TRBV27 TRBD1 ASSYTGTGWKETQY
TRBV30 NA AWGEIQETQY
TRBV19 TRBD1 ASKQTGFNEQF